This T cell receptor (beta chain) came from a study of untreated major depressive disorder. Findings and limits, study-wide: Depressed patients' CD4+ T cells carried increased TRBV05-01 (Vbeta 5.1) usage versus control CD4+ T cells.

CDR1 is SGHTA, CDR2 FQGNSA, per germline. The CDR3 is 12 amino acids. V was clipped by 3 bases and J by 7 bases; unmatched bases: 3. As concerns this clone: The antigen is undetermined.

Depression in patients ranged from moderate to severe. TCRdb's copy holds only in-frame clones and misses some; the assay was immunoSEQ multiplex PCR. The data contain more than 25,000 clones, about nine tenths of them seen just once; the ten biggest clones take up roughly 0.72%. The receptor was derived from a woman in her thirties with major depressive disorder. This chain uses TRBV7-2 with TRBJ2-7; the match to TRBD2 covers 7 bases. Source material: CD4+ T cells from PBMCs. CDR3 in amino acids: CASSLSGTEQYF. The DNA for the CDR3 is TGTGCCAGCAGCTTGAGCGGGACTGAGCAGTACTTC.